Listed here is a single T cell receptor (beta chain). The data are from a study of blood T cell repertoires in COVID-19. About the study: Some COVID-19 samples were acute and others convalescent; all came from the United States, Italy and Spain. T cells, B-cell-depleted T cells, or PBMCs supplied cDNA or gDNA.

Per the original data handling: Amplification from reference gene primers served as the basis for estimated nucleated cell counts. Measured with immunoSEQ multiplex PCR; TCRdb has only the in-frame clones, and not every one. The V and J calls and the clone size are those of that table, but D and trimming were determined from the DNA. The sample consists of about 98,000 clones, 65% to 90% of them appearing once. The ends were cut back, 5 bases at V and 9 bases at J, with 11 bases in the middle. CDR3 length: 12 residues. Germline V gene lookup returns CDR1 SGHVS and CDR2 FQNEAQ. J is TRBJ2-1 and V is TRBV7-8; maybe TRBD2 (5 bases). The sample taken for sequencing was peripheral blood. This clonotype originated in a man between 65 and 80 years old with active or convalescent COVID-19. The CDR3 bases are TGTGCCAGCAGCCAGCGGTGGGCTGAGCAGTTCTTC. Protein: CASSQRWAEQFF.